A single sample gave rise to the 14 T cell receptor beta chains below, sequenced in a study of vaccination effects on CD4 cells after COVID-19. Viral peptide pools were used in the ViraFEST assay to expand antigen-specific CD4+ T cells, and sequencing came afterward. The culture ran for approximately nine days before CD4+ T cells were isolated. Two-dose BNT162b2 or mRNA-1273 vaccination was given to participants. Their specific antigens are unknown. Profiled with immunoSEQ multiplex PCR; TCRdb holds only in-frame clones, not every one. The sample includes 24,000 or so clones, approximately 69% of them seen just once. The input for sequencing was CD4+ T cells from PBMCs cultured with SARS-CoV-2 spike peptides, taken after COVID-19 vaccination. These TCRs come from a human donor who received a COVID-19 vaccine.

The chain's CDR3 is CASTTGRGAGANVLTF. In nucleotides, the CDR3 is TGTGCCAGTACCACCGGTCGGGGAGCTGGGGCCAACGTCCTGACTTTC. The gene calls are TRBV19 and TRBJ2-6, with TRBD2 as a possible D gene (5 bases). The germline V gene encodes CDR1 LNHDA and CDR2 SQIVND (reference sequence). The CDR3 spans 16 residues. V shed 7 bases and J shed 2 bases, with 15 bases lying between them.

V and J are TRBV27 and TRBJ2-1, with D tentatively TRBD1 or TRBD2 (6 bases each). From germline, CDR1 is MNHEY and CDR2 SMNVEV (reference sequence). This CDR3 spans 19 amino acids. V was pared by 5 bases and J by 0 bases, with 23 bases between. The CDR3 nucleotides read TGTGCCAGCAGTCCGCCGGGGGCCCTTGGATCAAGCTCCTACAATGAGCAGTTCTTC. Translating gives CASSPPGALGSSSYNEQFF.

This clone occurred a few times. The genes are TRBV7-9 and TRBJ2-7, with 7 bases aligning to TRBD2. Losses at the gene ends were 5 bases for V and 2 bases for J; bases not matched to a gene: 6. CDR1 SEHNR and CDR2 FQNEAQ come from the germline V gene (reference sequence). The CDR3 covers 14 residues. CDR3: CASSGYGGTYEQYF. The CDR3 DNA follows: TGTGCCAGCAGCGGATACGGGGGGACCTACGAGCAGTACTTC.

A single count supports this clone. The V and J genes are TRBV25-1 and TRBJ2-1; 7 nucleotides agree with TRBD2. This CDR3 spans 17 amino acids. With 2 bases clipped from V and 7 bases from J, the junction kept 14 bases outside the gene matches. Germline CDR1 reads MGHDK; CDR2 reads SYGVNS. The CDR3 region has the DNA TGTGCCAGCAGTGAAAGCCGGGACTATCTCCCCTTTAATGAGCAGTTCTTC. Translated, it gives CASSESRDYLPFNEQFF.

V is TRBV6-5 and J is TRBJ2-2; 10 bases agree with TRBD1. The CDR3 is 15 residues long. Germline-derived CDR1 and CDR2 are MNHEY and SVGAGI. V lost 7 bases and J lost 6; bases outside the gene matches: 8. The CDR3 region has the DNA TGTGCCAGCACCCCGAAGGGACAGGGGTCCGGGGAGCTGTTTTTT. It encodes CASTPKGQGSGELFF.

This clone appeared a single time. The genes are TRBV11-2 and TRBJ1-1; D gene unclear. The germline V gene encodes CDR1 SGHAT and CDR2 FQNNGV. CDR3 length: 13 amino acids. V lost 5 bases and J 4 bases, leaving 11 bases between the germline ends. CDR3: CASSPGRGTEAFF. In DNA, the CDR3 is TGTGCCAGCAGCCCCGGACGGGGCACTGAAGCTTTCTTT.

This sequence joins TRBV30 and TRBJ1-3; D may be TRBD1 (6 bases). Germline V lookup: CDR1 GTSNPN, CDR2 SVGIG (reference sequence). CDR3 length: 14 amino acids. Trimming took off 3 bases at V and 4 bases at J, with 13 bases between the two ends. In DNA, the CDR3 is TGTGCCTGGAGCGAACCCAGGGGCGGAAACACCATATATTTT. Its protein product is CAWSEPRGGNTIYF.

The chain combines TRBV7-9 with TRBJ2-1; 9 bases map to TRBD2. V trimming: 5 bases; J trimming: 4 bases; junction bases outside the gene matches: 12. The germline CDR1 and CDR2 sequences are SEHNR and FQNEAQ (reference sequence). CDR3 size: 17 residues. Written as DNA, the CDR3 is TGTGCCAGCAGCGCCGTACTAGCGGGTGATGGTTACAATGAGCAGTTCTTC. It codes for CASSAVLAGDGYNEQFF. Variable domain in full (rest from reference TRBV7-9 and TRBJ2-1): DTGVSQNPRHKITKRGQNVTFRCDPISEHNRLYWYRQTLGQGPEFLTYFQNEAQLEKSRLLSDRFSAERPKGSFSTLEIQRTEQGDSAMYLCASSAVLAGDGYNEQFFGPGTRLTVL.

There are a few counts of this clone. V and J are TRBV5-4 and TRBJ1-1; D may be TRBD1 (5 bases). Trimming took off 2 bases at V and 0 bases at J, with 8 bases between the two ends. The germline CDR1 and CDR2 sequences are SGHNT and YYREEE (reference sequence). This CDR3 has 14 amino acids. The CDR3 sequence is CASSFDSMNTEAFF. The CDR3 nucleotides read TGTGCCAGCAGCTTTGACAGCATGAACACTGAAGCTTTCTTT.

V gene TRBV7-2 combines with J gene TRBJ2-5, with 13 nucleotides matching TRBD2. Germline trimming cut 1 base from V and 3 bases from J; bases unmatched to any gene: 2. The CDR3 length is 16 residues. The V gene's germline CDR1 is SGHTA and CDR2 FQGNSA. This CDR3 is CASSLVGLAGEETQYF. In DNA form, the CDR3 reads TGTGCCAGCAGCTTAGTTGGACTAGCGGGGGAAGAGACCCAGTACTTC.

The chain carries TRBV5-6 and TRBJ2-7; 9 bases align to TRBD2. This CDR3 contains 15 residues. The germline CDR1 and CDR2 sequences are SGHDT and YYEEEE. With 4 bases clipped from V and 4 bases from J, the junction kept 9 bases outside the gene matches. The CDR3 DNA sequence: TGTGCCAGCAGCCTCTTGGGACTAGCAGGGTACGAGCAGTACTTC. As protein: CASSLLGLAGYEQYF.

This sequence joins TRBV9 and TRBJ2-1; TRBD1 or TRBD2 may be the D gene (6 bases each). Germline V gene lookup returns CDR1 SGDLS and CDR2 YYNGEE. V lost 3 bases, J lost 3 bases, and 19 bases lay in between. This CDR3 contains 17 residues. This CDR3 reads CASSAGARMGGYNEQFF. CDR3 in DNA: TGTGCCAGCAGCGCGGGGGCCCGGATGGGAGGCTACAATGAGCAGTTCTTC.

The rearrangement uses TRBV3-1 (or the pseudogene TRBV3-2) and TRBJ1-5; D might be TRBD1 (5 bases). CDR1 and CDR2 (germline): LGHDT, YNNKEL (reference sequence). V gave up 2 bases and J gave up 2 bases, with 13 bases separating them. The CDR3 is 16 amino acids. CDR3 coding DNA: TGTGCCAGCAGCCAATTTGCTGGGGCGCGCAATCAGCCCCAGCATTTT. Its protein is CASSQFAGARNQPQHF.

This sequence joins TRBV19 and TRBJ1-6; 10 bases agree with TRBD1. J gave up 6 bases and V 4 bases, and 3 bases lay outside the gene matches. The germline CDR1 and CDR2 sequences are LNHDA and SQIVND (reference sequence). The CDR3 totals 15 residues. The chain's CDR3 is CASSSGQGVNSPLHF. CDR3 DNA sequence: TGTGCCAGTAGTAGCGGACAGGGGGTTAATTCACCCCTCCACTTT.